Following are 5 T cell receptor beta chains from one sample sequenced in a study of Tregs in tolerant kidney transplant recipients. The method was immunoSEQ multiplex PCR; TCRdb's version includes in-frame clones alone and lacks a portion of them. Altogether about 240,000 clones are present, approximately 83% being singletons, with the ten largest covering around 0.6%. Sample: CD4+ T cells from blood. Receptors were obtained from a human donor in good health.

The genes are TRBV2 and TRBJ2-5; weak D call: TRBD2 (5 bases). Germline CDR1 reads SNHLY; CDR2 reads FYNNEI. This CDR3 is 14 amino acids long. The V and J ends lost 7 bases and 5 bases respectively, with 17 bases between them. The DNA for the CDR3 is TGTGCCAGCACCCAGAGAGGGTTCGGGGAGACCCAGTACTTC. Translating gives CASTQRGFGETQYF.

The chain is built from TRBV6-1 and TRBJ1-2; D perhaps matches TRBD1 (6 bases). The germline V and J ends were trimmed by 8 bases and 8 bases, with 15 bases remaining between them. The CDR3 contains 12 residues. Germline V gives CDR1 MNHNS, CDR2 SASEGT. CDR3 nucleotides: TGTGCCAGCGGTGGGGGGCGCCCCGGCTACACCTTC. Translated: CASGGGRPGYTF.

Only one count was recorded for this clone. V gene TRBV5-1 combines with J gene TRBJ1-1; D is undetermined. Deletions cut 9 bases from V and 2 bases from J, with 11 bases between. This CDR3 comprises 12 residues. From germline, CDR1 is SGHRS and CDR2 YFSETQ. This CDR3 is CATRRDNTEAFF. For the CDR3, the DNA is TGCGCCACCAGGAGGGATAACACTGAAGCTTTCTTT.

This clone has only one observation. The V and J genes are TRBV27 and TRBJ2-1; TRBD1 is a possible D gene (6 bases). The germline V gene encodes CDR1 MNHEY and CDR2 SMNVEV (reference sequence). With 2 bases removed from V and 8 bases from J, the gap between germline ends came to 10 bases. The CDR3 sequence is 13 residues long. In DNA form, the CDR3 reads TGTGCCAGCAGTTTAAGGGGGTGGGATGAGCAGTTCTTC. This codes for CASSLRGWDEQFF.

The CDR3 sequence: CASEGQGGGELFF. The DNA for the CDR3 is TGTGCCAGCGAGGGACAGGGAGGCGGGGAGCTGTTTTTT. The rearrangement uses TRBV2 and TRBJ2-2; 9 bases map to TRBD1. V was clipped by 8 bases and J by 7 bases; unmatched bases: 5. This CDR3 contains 13 residues. From germline, CDR1 is SNHLY and CDR2 FYNNEI.